These 32 T cell receptor beta chains were sequenced from one sample in a study of blood T cell repertoires in COVID-19. Sequencing used immunoSEQ multiplex PCR; TCRdb keeps in-frame clones, though not all of them. This table has some 76,000 clones, less than 95% appearing once. The sequencing input was peripheral blood. Receptors were obtained from a woman aged 18-29 years with acute or convalescent COVID-19.

J is TRBJ2-5 and V is TRBV29-1, with 9 bases identical to TRBD1. Looked up from germline, CDR1 is SQVTM and CDR2 is ANQGSEA. The V segment lost 4 bases and the J segment 1 base; nucleotides outside the gene matches: 13. This CDR3 is 17 amino acids long. DNA of the CDR3: TGCAGCGTTGGGGGGACAGGGTCCTCGTTAATCCAAGAGACCCAGTACTTC. It yields the protein CSVGGTGSSLIQETQYF. Complete variable domain (other parts from reference TRBV29-1 and TRBJ2-5): SAVISQKPSRDICQRGTSLTIQCQVDSQVTMMFWYRQQPGQSLTLIATANQGSEATYESGFVIDKFPISRPNLTFSTLTVSNMSPEDSSIYLCSVGGTGSSLIQETQYFGPGTRLLVL.

CDR3: CATSRRDFSPNTEAFF. In nucleotides, the CDR3 is TGTGCCACCAGCAGAAGGGACTTCTCACCGAACACTGAAGCTTTCTTT. This chain links TRBV15 with TRBJ1-1, with D possibly matching TRBD1 (5 bases). Trimming stripped 2 bases from V and 1 base from J, with 14 bases between. Germline CDR1 LNHNV, CDR2 YYDKDF (reference sequence). The CDR3 loop spans 16 amino acids.

V gene TRBV6-1 combines with J gene TRBJ1-4; D ambiguous. The CDR3 covers 14 residues. V lost 2 bases and J 8 bases, leaving 12 bases between the germline ends. Germline values: CDR1 MNHNS, CDR2 SASEGT. The CDR3 sequence is CASSERQDGEKLFF. The CDR3, as DNA: TGTGCCAGCAGTGAAAGGCAGGATGGAGAAAAACTGTTTTTT.

The V gene is TRBV30, the J gene TRBJ1-2; 8 bases are shared with TRBD1. From germline, CDR1 is GTSNPN and CDR2 SVGIG (reference sequence). The length of the CDR3 is 13 residues. V shed 1 base and J 6 bases; nucleotides not matched to a gene: 4. This CDR3 is CAWSGNRGDGYTF. The CDR3 bases are TGTGCCTGGAGTGGGAACAGGGGGGATGGCTACACCTTC. The full variable domain, with the rest looked up from reference TRBV30 and TRBJ1-2, is SQTIHQWPATLVQPVGSPLSLECTVEGTSNPNLYWYRQAAGRGLQLLFYSVGIGQISSEVPQNLSASRPQDRQFILSSKKLLLSDSGFYLCAWSGNRGDGYTFGSGTRLTVV.

This sequence joins TRBV4-1 and TRBJ1-1; TRBD1 might be the D (6 bases). Germline V gene data show CDR1 as MGHRA and CDR2 as YSYEKL. V gave up 1 base and J gave up 1 base, with 16 bases separating them. This CDR3 has 17 residues. The CDR3 reads CASSQGRIGQRNTEAFF. CDR3 in DNA: TGCGCCAGCAGCCAAGGAAGGATCGGACAGAGGAACACTGAAGCTTTCTTT.

This sequence joins TRBV10-1 and TRBJ2-6; possible D gene TRBD2, 5 bases. The germline V gene has CDR1 WNHNN and CDR2 SYGVQD (reference sequence). CDR3 length equals 18 residues. Trimming took off 7 bases at V and 0 bases at J, with 19 bases between the two ends. CDR3 amino acids: CASNPSEVANSGANVLTF. The DNA for the CDR3 is TGCGCCAGCAACCCCAGCGAGGTAGCGAACTCTGGGGCCAACGTCCTGACTTTC.

The V call is TRBV2, the J call TRBJ2-3; the D gene is possibly TRBD2 (6 bases). This CDR3 has 15 amino acids. With 6 bases removed from V and 2 bases from J, the gap between germline ends came to 15 bases. The germline V gene encodes CDR1 SNHLY and CDR2 FYNNEI. The CDR3 bases are TGTGCCAGCAGATTAGCGGAGGGCTACACAGATACGCAGTATTTT. Translating gives CASRLAEGYTDTQYF. Complete variable domain (other parts from reference TRBV2 and TRBJ2-3): EPEVTQTPSHQVTQMGQEVILRCVPISNHLYFYWYRQILGQKVEFLVSFYNNEISEKSEIFDDQFSVERPDGSNFTLKIRSTKLEDSAMYFCASRLAEGYTDTQYFGPGTRLTVL.

The V call is TRBV4-3, the J call TRBJ2-3; the match to TRBD2 covers 7 bases. The length of the CDR3 is 15 residues. J gave up 2 bases and V 4 bases, and 6 bases lay outside the gene matches. The germline V gene encodes CDR1 LGHNA and CDR2 YSLEER. Written as DNA, the CDR3 is TGCGCCAGCAGCCGAGACAGCGGGGACACAGATACGCAGTATTTT. Its protein is CASSRDSGDTDTQYF.

This sequence joins TRBV7-9 and TRBJ1-2; no firm D call. CDR1 and CDR2 from the germline V gene are SEHNR and FQNEAQ (reference sequence). The ends were cut back, 2 bases at V and 3 bases at J, with 4 bases in the middle. The CDR3 extends over 12 amino acids. The CDR3 region has the DNA TGTGCCAGCAGCTTATCGGACTATGGCTACACCTTC. It yields the protein CASSLSDYGYTF.

In its sample, this clone was seen a few times. The genes are TRBV2 and TRBJ2-5; D gene ambiguous. The CDR3 is 15 amino acids. The V end was cut by 0 bases, the J end by 3 bases, with 11 bases between. Germline values: CDR1 SNHLY, CDR2 FYNNEI. The CDR3 region has the DNA TGTGCCAGCAGTGAAGCAGGAGTCAGTAAAGAGACCCAGTACTTC. This encodes CASSEAGVSKETQYF.

The chain joins TRBV19 to TRBJ1-3, with D tentatively TRBD1 (6 bases). Germline V CDR1 and CDR2: LNHDA, SQIVND (reference sequence). CDR3 size: 14 residues. Trimming removed 4 bases from V and 5 bases from J, with 12 bases in between. The CDR3 spells CASSNQGTRNTIYF. CDR3 coding DNA: TGTGCCAGTAGTAATCAGGGGACCCGAAACACCATATATTTT.

The chain joins TRBV30 to TRBJ1-5; no clear D. V lost 0 bases to trimming and J lost 0 bases, with 6 bases between them. CDR3 length equals 14 residues. Germline CDR1 GTSNPN, CDR2 SVGIG (reference sequence). The CDR3 sequence: CAWSVQHSNQPQHF. The DNA of the CDR3 is TGTGCCTGGAGTGTACAGCATAGCAATCAGCCCCAGCATTTT.

V gene TRBV5-1 combines with J gene TRBJ1-2; TRBD1 aligns across 8 bases. CDR3 length equals 16 residues. The V segment lost 4 bases and the J segment 3 bases; nucleotides outside the gene matches: 11. Germline V lookup: CDR1 SGHRS, CDR2 YFSETQ. This CDR3 is CASSKDRDRRDYGYTF. The DNA of the CDR3 is TGCGCCAGCAGCAAGGATAGGGACAGGCGGGACTATGGCTACACCTTC.

This clone is a singleton in its sample. The chain links TRBV3-1 (or the pseudogene TRBV3-2) to TRBJ1-2; D is ambiguous. Trimming pared 1 base from V and 0 bases from J, leaving 6 bases between. The CDR3 has 14 residues. The germline V gene has CDR1 LGHDT and CDR2 YNNKEL (reference sequence). The CDR3 DNA reads as TGTGCCAGCAGCCAAGTAGGAGCTAACTATGGCTACACCTTC. It translates to CASSQVGANYGYTF.

The chain carries TRBV19 and TRBJ1-5, with 7 positions matching TRBD1. The J segment lost 4 bases and the V segment lost 3 bases, leaving 0 bases of the junction unmatched. CDR3 length equals 13 residues. The V gene's germline CDR1 is LNHDA and CDR2 SQIVND (reference sequence). The CDR3: CASSMTGNQPQHF. The CDR3 bases are TGTGCCAGTAGTATGACAGGGAATCAGCCCCAGCATTTT.

The chain uses TRBV21-1 and TRBJ2-7; the D call TRBD1 from the table was never checked on the DNA. TRBV21-1 is a pseudogene. The CDR3 spans 16 residues. CDR3 in DNA: TGTGCCAGCAGCAAAGTACAAGGACAGAGAACCTACGAGCAGTACTTC. Amino acid sequence: CASSKVQGQRTYEQYF.

The J gene is TRBJ2-1, the V gene TRBV29-1, with 14 positions matching TRBD2. The CDR3 is 15 residues long. V trimming: 4 bases; J trimming: 9 bases; junction bases outside the gene matches: 8. Germline lookup yields CDR1 SQVTM and CDR2 ANQGSEA. CDR3: CSVVGTSGSFSEQFF. CDR3 in DNA: TGCAGCGTTGTTGGGACTAGCGGGAGTTTCTCTGAGCAGTTCTTC.

About this clone itself: At one end, the junction sequence differs from germline, possibly due to a read error. The chain has TRBV6-5 and TRBJ1-6; 7 positions agree with TRBD1. The CDR3 spans 13 residues. Per germline, CDR1 MNHEY and CDR2 SVGAGI. CDR3 amino acids: CGSRDSVYSPLHF. CDR3 DNA sequence: TGTGGCAGCAGGGACAGCGTATATTCACCCCTCCACTTT.

V gene TRBV30 combines with J gene TRBJ2-1, with D maybe TRBD1 (5 bases). CDR1 is GTSNPN, CDR2 SVGIG, per germline (reference sequence). This CDR3 comprises 14 residues. V lost 4 bases and J 4 bases, leaving 14 bases between the germline ends. CDR3 sequence (DNA): TGTGCCTGGACAAGGGGCTCATCGTACAATGAGCAGTTCTTC. Translation gives CAWTRGSSYNEQFF.

The chain recombines TRBV7-2 with TRBJ1-3; the D gene is possibly TRBD1 (6 bases). Deletions cut 5 bases from V and 2 bases from J, with 16 bases between. From germline, CDR1 is SGHTA and CDR2 FQGNSA. This CDR3 region has 16 residues. CDR3 loop: CASSLQGRVTGNTIYF. Here the CDR3 DNA reads TGTGCCAGCAGCCTACAGGGACGAGTAACTGGAAACACCATATATTTT.

The rearrangement links TRBV3-1 (or the pseudogene TRBV3-2) to TRBJ1-2; D not certain. Trimming took off 3 bases at V and 2 bases at J, with 13 bases between the two ends. Germline CDR1 is LGHDT and CDR2 is YNNKEL (reference sequence). The CDR3 has 15 amino acids. DNA for the CDR3: TGTGCCAGCAGCCAGGGCCCGGCCGCGAACTATGGCTACACCTTC. Its protein product is CASSQGPAANYGYTF.

This clone was counted a single time. The chain recombines TRBV29-1 with TRBJ2-2; a possible D gene is TRBD2 (5 bases). Trimming took 4 bases from V and 5 from J, leaving 11 bases between them. CDR1 SQVTM and CDR2 ANQGSEA come from the germline V gene. The CDR3 totals 13 residues. Here the CDR3 DNA reads TGCAGCGTTGTTTTTAGCGTGACCGGGGAGCTGTTTTTT. Translation: CSVVFSVTGELFF.

The V call is TRBV6-5, the J call TRBJ2-7; tentative D call: TRBD2 (6 bases). V lost 5 bases and J lost 0, with 14 bases in between. Looked up from germline, CDR1 is MNHEY and CDR2 is SVGAGI. CDR3 length equals 15 residues. The CDR3 sequence is CASSRDSRSSYEQYF. The CDR3 DNA is TGTGCCAGCAGTCGGGACTCTCGGAGCTCCTACGAGCAGTACTTC.

V and J are TRBV6-5 and TRBJ1-4; D remains ambiguous. The length of the CDR3 is 14 residues. The V gene lost 5 bases and the J gene lost 6 bases, with 13 bases spanning the gap. CDR1 is MNHEY and CDR2 is SVGAGI in the germline V gene. CDR3 nucleotides: TGTGCCAGCAGTCTTCTCTCGGGTGATGAAAAACTGTTTTTT. This encodes CASSLLSGDEKLFF.

The chain joins TRBV7-2 to TRBJ1-2, with 9 positions matching TRBD1. In germline, CDR1 is SGHTA, CDR2 FQGNSA. CDR3 length: 15 residues. V dropped 2 bases and J dropped 7; count of bases not matched to a gene: 8. The CDR3 loop is CASSLWGQGVGGYTF. In nucleotides, the CDR3 is TGTGCCAGCAGCTTATGGGGACAGGGAGTAGGTGGCTACACCTTC. The entire variable domain, with the rest obtained from reference TRBV7-2 and TRBJ1-2, is as follows: GAGVSQSPSNKVTEKGKDVELRCDPISGHTALYWYRQSLGQGLEFLIYFQGNSAPDKSGLPSDRFSAERTGGSVSTLTIQRTQQEDSAVYLCASSLWGQGVGGYTFGSGTRLTVV.

In its sample, this clone was seen a few times. The chain employs TRBV6-5 and TRBJ1-1; tentatively, D is TRBD1 (5 bases). The germline V and J ends were trimmed by 6 bases and 3 bases, with 11 bases remaining between them. Germline assignment: CDR1 MNHEY and CDR2 SVGAGI. The CDR3 runs to 13 residues. DNA for the CDR3: TGTGCCAGCAGCACGACAGACTACACTGAAGCTTTCTTT. This sequence encodes CASSTTDYTEAFF.

This clone is a singleton in its sample. J is TRBJ2-7 and V is TRBV5-4; maybe TRBD1 (6 bases). This CDR3 comprises 14 residues. V was pared by 4 bases and J by 7 bases, with 18 bases between. Germline lookup yields CDR1 SGHNT and CDR2 YYREEE (reference sequence). This chain's CDR3 is CASSPSRTVGEQYF. The CDR3 DNA reads as TGTGCCAGCAGCCCTTCTAGGACAGTCGGAGAGCAGTACTTC.

The CDR3 region has the DNA TGCGCCAGCAGGCTCAGACTAGCGGGAGAGGTAGATACGCAGTATTTT. Translating it yields CASRLRLAGEVDTQYF. This chain joins TRBV5-1 and TRBJ2-3; TRBD2 agrees at 12 bases. CDR1 is SGHRS, CDR2 YFSETQ, per germline. V lost 5 bases and J lost 5; bases outside the gene matches: 9. The CDR3 covers 16 residues. The full variable domain, rest sourced from reference TRBV5-1 and TRBJ2-3, is KAGVTQTPRYLIKTRGQQVTLSCSPISGHRSVSWYQQTPGQGLQFLFEYFSETQRNKGNFPGRFSGRQFSNSRSEMNVSTLELGDSALYLCASRLRLAGEVDTQYFGPGTRLTVL.

This chain uses TRBV6-5 with TRBJ1-2, with D maybe TRBD1 (5 bases). The CDR3 has 13 residues. Germline-derived CDR1 and CDR2 are MNHEY and SVGAGI. The ends were cut back, 5 bases at V and 8 bases at J, with 15 bases in the middle. The CDR3 nucleotides read TGTGCCAGCAGTAATGAACTGGGACTGGGCTACACCTTC. Translating it yields CASSNELGLGYTF.

This chain links TRBV24-1 with TRBJ2-3; a weak D match, TRBD1 (5 bases). Trimming took off 4 bases at V and 5 bases at J, with 15 bases between the two ends. The CDR3 contains 15 residues. Germline CDR1 is KGHDR and CDR2 is SFDVKD. CDR3 residues: CATSEPTAWGDTQYF. The CDR3 coding sequence is TGTGCCACCAGTGAACCGACAGCTTGGGGAGATACGCAGTATTTT.

The CDR3 nucleotides read TGTGCCAGCAGTTTAGTGCCCGACAGGGTGTTCTCCTATAATTCACCCCTCCACTTT. This gives the protein CASSLVPDRVFSYNSPLHF. V and J are TRBV28 and TRBJ1-6, with TRBD1 matching 7 bases. Germline CDR1 reads MDHEN; CDR2 reads SYDVKM. The ends lost 2 bases at V and 0 bases at J; junction bases unmatched: 10. The CDR3 is 19 residues long.

In nucleotides, the CDR3 is TGTGCCAGTAGTCAATTACTGGGGACACCTCCTTCCTATGGCTACACCTTC. Translation: CASSQLLGTPPSYGYTF. The chain recombines TRBV19 with TRBJ1-2, with D possibly being TRBD1 (6 bases). Per the germline V gene, CDR1 is LNHDA and CDR2 is SQIVND (reference sequence). Trimming left V 5 bases short and J 4 bases short, with 23 bases between. The CDR3 loop spans 17 amino acids.